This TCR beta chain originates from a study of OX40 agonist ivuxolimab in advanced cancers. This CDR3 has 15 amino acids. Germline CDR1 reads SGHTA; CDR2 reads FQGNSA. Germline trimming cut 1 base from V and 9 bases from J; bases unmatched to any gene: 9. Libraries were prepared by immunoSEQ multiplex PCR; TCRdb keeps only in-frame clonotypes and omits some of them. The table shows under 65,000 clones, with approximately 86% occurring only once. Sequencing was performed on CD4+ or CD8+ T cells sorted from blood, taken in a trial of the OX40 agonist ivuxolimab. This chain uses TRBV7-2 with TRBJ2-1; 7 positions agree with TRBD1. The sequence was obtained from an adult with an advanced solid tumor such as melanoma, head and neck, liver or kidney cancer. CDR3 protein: CASSLDRGSRGEQFF. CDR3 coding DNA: TGTGCCAGCAGCTTAGACAGGGGCTCTAGGGGTGAGCAGTTCTTC.